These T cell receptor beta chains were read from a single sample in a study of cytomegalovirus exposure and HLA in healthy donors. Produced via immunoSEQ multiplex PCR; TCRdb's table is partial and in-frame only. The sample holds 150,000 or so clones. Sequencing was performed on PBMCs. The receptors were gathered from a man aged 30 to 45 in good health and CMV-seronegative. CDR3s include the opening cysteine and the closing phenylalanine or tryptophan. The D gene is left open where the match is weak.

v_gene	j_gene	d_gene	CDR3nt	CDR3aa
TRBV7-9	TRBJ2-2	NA	TGTGCCAGCAGCTTAGACAGGACCAACACCGGGGAGCTGTTTTTT	CASSLDRTNTGELFF
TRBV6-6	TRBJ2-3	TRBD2	TGTGCCAGCAGTTACCAGGCTAGCGGGAGGGCAGATACGCAGTATTTT	CASSYQASGRADTQYF
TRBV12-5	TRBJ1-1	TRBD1	TGTGCTAGTGGTACCGGGACAGAACAGGGCACTGAAGCTTTCTTT	CASGTGTEQGTEAFF
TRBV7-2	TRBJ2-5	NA	TGTGCCAGCAGGCAAGGGAGTCAGGAGACCCAGTACTTC	CASRQGSQETQYF
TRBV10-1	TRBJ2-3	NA	TGCGCCAGCAGTGGGGCAGGGGTCGGAGATACGCAGTATTTT	CASSGAGVGDTQYF
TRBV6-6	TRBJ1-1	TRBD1	TGTGCCAGCAGCCGACAGGGTAACACTGAAGCTTTCTTT	CASSRQGNTEAFF
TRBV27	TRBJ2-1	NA	TGTGCCAGCAGTTTCTGGGGCAGGGAGGATGAGCAGTTCTTC	CASSFWGREDEQFF
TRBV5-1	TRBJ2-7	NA	TGCGCCAGCAGCTTGGCCTCAGGGTACAACTACGAGCAGTACTTC	CASSLASGYNYEQYF
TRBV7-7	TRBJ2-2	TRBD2	TGTGCCAGCAGCTTAATCGCGGGAGATGGAACCGGGGAGCTGTTTTTT	CASSLIAGDGTGELFF
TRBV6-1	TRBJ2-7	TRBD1	TGTGCCAGCAAGACCGGGACAGGGGGCTCCTACGAGCAGTACTTC	CASKTGTGGSYEQYF
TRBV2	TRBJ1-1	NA	TGTGCCAGCATCCCGGAGAGGAACACTGAAGCTTTCTTT	CASIPERNTEAFF
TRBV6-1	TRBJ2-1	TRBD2	TGTGCCAGCCCCTACCTGGGACTAGCGCCCAATGAGCAGTTCTTC	CASPYLGLAPNEQFF
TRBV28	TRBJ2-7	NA	TGTGCCAGCCGACCGGGACAACACTACGAGCAGTACTTC	CASRPGQHYEQYF
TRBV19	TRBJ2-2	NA	TGTGCCAGTAGTATAGAGCGGCGGATTACCGGGGAGCTGTTTTTT	CASSIERRITGELFF
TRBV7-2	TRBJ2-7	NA	TGTGCCAGCAGCTTAGGCGCCTACGAGCAGTACTTC	CASSLGAYEQYF
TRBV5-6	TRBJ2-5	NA	TGTGCCAGCAGCTCCTGGACAGCTATAGAGACCCAGTACTTC	CASSSWTAIETQYF
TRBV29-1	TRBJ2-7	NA	TGCAGCGCCGAGGGAAACTCCTACGAGCAGTACTTC	CSAEGNSYEQYF
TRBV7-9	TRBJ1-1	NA	TGTGCCAGCAGCCCGCGGCTTGATGAAGCTTTCTTT	CASSPRLDEAFF
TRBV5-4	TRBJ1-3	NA	TGTGCCAGCAGCTTGAAGAGCTCTGGAAACACCATATATTTT	CASSLKSSGNTIYF
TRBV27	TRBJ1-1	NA	TGTGCCAGCAGTGCCGGGAGGAGGGGGAGCGAAGCTTTCTTT	CASSAGRRGSEAFF
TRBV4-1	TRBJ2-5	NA	TGCGCCAGCAGCCAAGATTCGGTGGAGACCCAGTACTTC	CASSQDSVETQYF
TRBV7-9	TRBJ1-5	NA	TGTGCCAGCAATATTCCCTCCGGGAGACCAAGCAATCAGCCCCAGCATTTT	CASNIPSGRPSNQPQHF
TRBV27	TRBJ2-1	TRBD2	TGTGCCAGCACCCGAATTAGCGGGTCTTCCTACAATGAGCAGTTCTTC	CASTRISGSSYNEQFF
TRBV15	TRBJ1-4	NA	TGTGCCACCAGCAGAGATATCGGACAGGAAAAACTGTTTTTT	CATSRDIGQEKLFF
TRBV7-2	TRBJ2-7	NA	TGTGCCAGCAGCTTAGTGGGACTTATATCCTACGAGCAGTACTTC	CASSLVGLISYEQYF
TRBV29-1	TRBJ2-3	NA	TGCAGCGTACACCCTAGCGCATCCTCCACAGATACGCAGTATTTT	CSVHPSASSTDTQYF
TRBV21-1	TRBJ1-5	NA	TGTGCCAGCAGCAAAGAAAAAGGGGGCAATCAGCCCCAGCATTTT	CASSKEKGGNQPQHF
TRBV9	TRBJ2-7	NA	TGTGCCAGCAGCGTAGCTCGGGATAGCGGAGACCCCTACGAGCAGTACTTC	CASSVARDSGDPYEQYF